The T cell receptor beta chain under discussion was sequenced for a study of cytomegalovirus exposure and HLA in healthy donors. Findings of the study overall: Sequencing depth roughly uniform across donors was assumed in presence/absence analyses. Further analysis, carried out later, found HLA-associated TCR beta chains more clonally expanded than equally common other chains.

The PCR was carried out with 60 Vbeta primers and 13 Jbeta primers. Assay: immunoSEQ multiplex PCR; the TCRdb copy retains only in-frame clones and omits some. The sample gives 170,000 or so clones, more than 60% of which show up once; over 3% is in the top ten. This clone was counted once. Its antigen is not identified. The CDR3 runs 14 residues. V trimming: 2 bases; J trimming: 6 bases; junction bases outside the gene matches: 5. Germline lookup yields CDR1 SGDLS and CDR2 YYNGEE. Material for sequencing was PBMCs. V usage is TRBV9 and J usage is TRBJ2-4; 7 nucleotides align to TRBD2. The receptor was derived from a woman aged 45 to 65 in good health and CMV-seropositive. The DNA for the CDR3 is TGTGCCAGCAGCGTCGGGGGGTCGGGAAACATTCAGTACTTC. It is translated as CASSVGGSGNIQYF.